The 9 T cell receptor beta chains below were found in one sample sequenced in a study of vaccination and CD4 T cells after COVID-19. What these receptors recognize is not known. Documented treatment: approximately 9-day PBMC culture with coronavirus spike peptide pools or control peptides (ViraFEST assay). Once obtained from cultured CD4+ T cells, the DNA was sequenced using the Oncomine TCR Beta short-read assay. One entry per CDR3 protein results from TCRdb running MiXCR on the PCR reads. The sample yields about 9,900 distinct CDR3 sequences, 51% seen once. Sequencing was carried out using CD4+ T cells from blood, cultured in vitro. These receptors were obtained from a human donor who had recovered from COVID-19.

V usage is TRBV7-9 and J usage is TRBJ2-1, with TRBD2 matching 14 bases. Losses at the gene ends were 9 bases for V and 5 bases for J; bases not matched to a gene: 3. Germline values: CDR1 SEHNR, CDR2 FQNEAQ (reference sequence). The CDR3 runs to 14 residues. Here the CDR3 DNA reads TGTGCCAGTGGGACTAGCGGGGGCCACAATGAGCAGTTCTTC. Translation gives CASGTSGGHNEQFF.

The CDR3 bases are TGTGCCAGCCGACAGGGGAATAATCAGCCCCAGCATTTT. It is translated as CASRQGNNQPQHF. The rearrangement uses TRBV28 and TRBJ1-5; the match to TRBD1 covers 8 bases. Germline V gene lookup returns CDR1 MDHEN and CDR2 SYDVKM. V lost 8 bases and J lost 4; bases outside the gene matches: 4. The CDR3 runs 13 residues. Full variable domain (outside the CDR3, taken from reference TRBV28 and TRBJ1-5): DVKVTQSSRYLVKRTGEKVFLECVQDMDHENMFWYRQDPGLGLRLIYFSYDVKMKEKGDIPEGYSVSREKKERFSLILESASTNQTSMYLCASRQGNNQPQHFGDGTRLSIL.

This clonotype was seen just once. The CDR3 is CSALPGEVGNTIYF. DNA for the CDR3: TGCAGTGCCCTTCCGGGGGAGGTTGGAAACACCATATATTTT. The chain couples TRBV20-1 to TRBJ1-3, with D maybe TRBD1 (5 bases). Trimming took off 6 bases at V and 3 bases at J, with 15 bases between the two ends. This CDR3 region has 14 residues. In germline, CDR1 is DFQATT, CDR2 SNEGSKA (reference sequence).

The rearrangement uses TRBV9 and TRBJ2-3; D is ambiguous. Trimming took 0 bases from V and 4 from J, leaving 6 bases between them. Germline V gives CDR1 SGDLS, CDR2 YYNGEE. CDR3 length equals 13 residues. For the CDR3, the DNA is TGTGCCAGCAGCGTAGGCGTCCCAGATACGCAGTATTTT. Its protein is CASSVGVPDTQYF.

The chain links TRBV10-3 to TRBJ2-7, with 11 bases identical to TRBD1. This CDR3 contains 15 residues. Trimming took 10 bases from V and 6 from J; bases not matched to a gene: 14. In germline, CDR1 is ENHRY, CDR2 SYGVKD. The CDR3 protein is CATRSQGQGVGEQYF. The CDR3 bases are TGTGCCACCCGAAGCCAGGGACAGGGGGTTGGCGAGCAGTACTTC.

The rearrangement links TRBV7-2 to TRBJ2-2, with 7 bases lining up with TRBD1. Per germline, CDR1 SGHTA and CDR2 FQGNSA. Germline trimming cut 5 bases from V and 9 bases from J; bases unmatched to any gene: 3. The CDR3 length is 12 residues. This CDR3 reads CASSDRVRELFF. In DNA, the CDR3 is TGTGCCAGCAGCGACAGGGTGCGGGAGCTGTTTTTT. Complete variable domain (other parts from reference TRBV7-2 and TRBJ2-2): GAGVSQSPSNKVTEKGKDVELRCDPISGHTALYWYRQSLGQGLEFLIYFQGNSAPDKSGLPSDRFSAERTGGSVSTLTIQRTQQEDSAVYLCASSDRVRELFFGEGSRLTVL.

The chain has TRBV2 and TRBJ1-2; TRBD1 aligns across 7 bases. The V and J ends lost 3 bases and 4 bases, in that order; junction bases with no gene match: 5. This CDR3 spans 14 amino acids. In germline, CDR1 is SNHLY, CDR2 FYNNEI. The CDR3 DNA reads TGTGCCAGCAGTGAGGGGGACAGATTCTATGGCTACACCTTC. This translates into CASSEGDRFYGYTF.

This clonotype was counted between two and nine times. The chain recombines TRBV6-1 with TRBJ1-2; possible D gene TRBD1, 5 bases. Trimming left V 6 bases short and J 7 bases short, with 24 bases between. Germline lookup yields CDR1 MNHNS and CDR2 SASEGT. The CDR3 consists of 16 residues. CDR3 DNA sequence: TGTGCCAGCAGAAAAGGGGTTTCCGGGGGATTGAGTGGCTACACCTTC. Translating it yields CASRKGVSGGLSGYTF.

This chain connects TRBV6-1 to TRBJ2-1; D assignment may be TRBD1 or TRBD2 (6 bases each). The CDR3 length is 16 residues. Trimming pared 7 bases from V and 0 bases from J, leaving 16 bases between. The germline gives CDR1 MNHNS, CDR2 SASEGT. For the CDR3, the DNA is TGTGCCAGCACCGACCTCGGGGGCCGCTCCTACAATGAGCAGTTCTTC. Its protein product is CASTDLGGRSYNEQFF.